This TCR beta chain was sequenced in a study of CD8 T cells in ankylosing spondylitis. Broader study findings: What seemed typical of ankylosing spondylitis blood was a TCR beta motif built from 8 or 9 highly homologous variants.

TCRdb reprocessed the 5' RACE reads via MiXCR and lists one record per CDR3 protein. The sample includes around 140,000 distinct CDR3 sequences, approximately 17% seen only once; the top ten take approximately 30%. This clonotype was detected only a few times. The antigen is not known. This CDR3 region has 13 residues. The germline V gene encodes CDR1 SGHDN and CDR2 FVKESK. The germline V and J ends were trimmed by 4 bases and 6 bases, with 9 bases remaining between them. This TCR was recovered from a male donor with ankylosing spondylitis. The genes are TRBV14 and TRBJ1-4; no firm D call. The source material was blood, either unsorted or a sorted T cell fraction (not recorded which). The CDR3 loop reads CASSPWTDEKLFF. The CDR3 coding sequence is TGTGCCAGCAGCCCTTGGACGGATGAAAAACTGTTTTTT.